This TCR beta chain was observed in a study of T cell repertoires in cytomegalovirus infection. One entry per CDR3 protein results from TCRdb running MiXCR on the reads. The table shows roughly 80,000 distinct CDR3 sequences, with approximately 24% occurring only once. The germline CDR1 and CDR2 sequences are SEHNR and FQNEAQ (reference sequence). The CDR3 covers 15 residues. This clonotype was seen a single time. Its cognate antigen is unknown. One end of the junction does not line up with germline, which may come from a read error. V and J are TRBV7-9 and TRBJ1-4; TRBD1 agrees at 7 bases. Here the sequenced sample was CD8+ T cells from cultured PBMCs, taken from culture after CMV antigen stimulation. The clonotype comes from a human donor in good health (CMV status not recorded). Some clones in this sample may be carry-over from other donors' samples. The CDR3 reads CASSVKQGRREKLFF. CDR3 nucleotide sequence: TGTGCCAGCAGCGTAAAACAGGGGCGCAGGGAAAAACTATTTTTT.